These 19 T cell receptor beta chains originate from one sample sequenced in a study of T cell responses to AZD1222 COVID-19 vaccine. Clones were read by immunoSEQ multiplex PCR, and TCRdb kept only the in-frame ones, dropping some. The sample lists 100,000 to 130,000 clones, around 90% occurring once. The input for sequencing was peripheral blood, taken 28 days after the second AZD1222 dose. Every receptor here comes from an adult who received the AZD1222 COVID-19 vaccine.

This clone was recorded once. V and J are TRBV13 and TRBJ2-1; 8 positions match TRBD2. Germline CDR1 and CDR2: PRHDT and FYEKMQ (reference sequence). The CDR3 extends over 13 amino acids. V shed 8 bases and J 6 bases; nucleotides not matched to a gene: 6. CDR3 residues: CASSPGGFNEQFF. The CDR3 DNA follows: TGTGCCAGCTCCCCGGGAGGGTTCAATGAGCAGTTCTTC.

The gene calls are TRBV5-1 and TRBJ1-5; no clear D. The germline V and J ends were trimmed by 1 base and 8 bases, with 10 bases remaining between them. The CDR3 is 13 residues long. Germline V lookup: CDR1 SGHRS, CDR2 YFSETQ. This CDR3 reads CASSLNQMEPQHF. The CDR3 nucleotides read TGCGCCAGCAGCTTGAATCAGATGGAGCCCCAGCATTTT.

V and J are TRBV7-2 and TRBJ2-5, with 13 bases that match TRBD2. CDR3 length: 15 residues. Per germline, CDR1 SGHTA and CDR2 FQGNSA. Trimming removed 4 bases from V and 2 bases from J; junction bases left unmatched: 1. The CDR3 sequence: CASSSGLAGQETQYF. CDR3 nucleotide sequence: TGTGCCAGCAGCTCGGGACTAGCGGGGCAAGAGACCCAGTACTTC.

V and J are TRBV10-3 and TRBJ2-1; 8 bases map to TRBD2. The junction had 1 base not matched to a gene; V was cut back by 4 bases and J by 5 bases. The CDR3 covers 13 residues. Germline V gives CDR1 ENHRY, CDR2 SYGVKD. The CDR3 nucleotides are TGTGCCATCAGTGCGGGGGGGAACAATGAGCAGTTCTTC. It translates to CAISAGGNNEQFF.

This sequence joins TRBV5-6 and TRBJ1-2, with D unresolved. Germline CDR1 SGHDT, CDR2 YYEEEE. The length of the CDR3 is 13 residues. V was pared by 4 bases and J by 2 bases, with 9 bases between. CDR3 in amino acids: CASSRDGNYGYTF. CDR3 sequence (DNA): TGTGCCAGCAGCAGAGACGGGAACTATGGCTACACCTTC.

As DNA, the CDR3 is TGTGCCATGCGGTCCGGGTCGGATCTAGATAACTATGGCTACACCTTC. This gives the protein CAMRSGSDLDNYGYTF. The rearrangement joins TRBV5-4 to TRBJ1-2; D remains unclear. Trimming cost V 9 bases and J 1 base, with 22 bases left between them. The length of the CDR3 is 16 residues. Germline loops: CDR1 SGHNT, CDR2 YYREEE (reference sequence).

V usage is TRBV7-2 and J usage is TRBJ1-6; D ambiguous. Per germline, CDR1 SGHTA and CDR2 FQGNSA. The CDR3 covers 15 residues. Trimming removed 1 base from V and 7 bases from J, with 11 bases in between. The DNA of the CDR3 is TGTGCCAGCAGCTTAGACTCCCCAGTAAATTCACCCCTCCACTTT. Protein product: CASSLDSPVNSPLHF.

The genes are TRBV2 and TRBJ1-2; D is possibly TRBD1 (5 bases). Trimming took 5 bases from V and 0 from J, leaving 7 bases between them. The germline V gene encodes CDR1 SNHLY and CDR2 FYNNEI. The length of the CDR3 is 13 residues. CDR3 residues: CASSTGPNYGYTF. CDR3 bases: TGTGCCAGCAGTACAGGACCTAACTATGGCTACACCTTC. The full variable domain, completed using reference TRBV2 and TRBJ1-2, is EPEVTQTPSHQVTQMGQEVILRCVPISNHLYFYWYRQILGQKVEFLVSFYNNEISEKSEIFDDQFSVERPDGSNFTLKIRSTKLEDSAMYFCASSTGPNYGYTFGSGTRLTVV.

The V gene is TRBV4-1, the J gene TRBJ2-3, with 9 positions matching TRBD1. Per germline, CDR1 MGHRA and CDR2 YSYEKL. The CDR3 has 15 amino acids. V dropped 1 base and J dropped 4; count of bases not matched to a gene: 3. The CDR3 DNA sequence: TGCGCCAGCAGCCAAGGGACAGGGGTTCCAGATACGCAGTATTTT. This gives the protein CASSQGTGVPDTQYF.

The chain joins TRBV3-1 (or the pseudogene TRBV3-2) to TRBJ1-2; a possible D gene is TRBD1 (5 bases). The CDR3 runs to 15 residues. CDR1 and CDR2 (germline): LGHDT, YNNKEL (reference sequence). V was pared by 6 bases and J by 0 bases, with 14 bases between. This CDR3 reads CASRRDGETNYGYTF. The CDR3 nucleotides are TGTGCCAGCAGACGGGACGGAGAGACTAACTATGGCTACACCTTC.

The V gene is TRBV28, the J gene TRBJ2-5, with 8 bases aligning to TRBD1. Germline-derived CDR1 and CDR2 are MDHEN and SYDVKM. Trimming cost V 2 bases and J 2 bases; bases outside gene matches: 7. The CDR3 covers 16 residues. In DNA, the CDR3 is TGTGCCAGCAGTTTAGGCAGGGGGCCTCGACAAGAGACCCAGTACTTC. Translated: CASSLGRGPRQETQYF.

The chain combines TRBV19 with TRBJ1-2; TRBD1 is a possible D gene (6 bases). This CDR3 region has 14 residues. The germline CDR1 and CDR2 sequences are LNHDA and SQIVND (reference sequence). The ends were cut back, 3 bases at V and 1 base at J, with 9 bases in the middle. This CDR3 reads CASSMRTVNYGYTF. The CDR3 DNA follows: TGTGCCAGTAGTATGAGGACAGTTAACTATGGCTACACCTTC.

This clone was seen only a few times. The genes are TRBV5-6 and TRBJ2-5; 7 bases match TRBD1. V lost 0 bases and J lost 4; bases outside the gene matches: 0. The CDR3 sequence is 13 residues long. Germline V CDR1 and CDR2: SGHDT, YYEEEE. The CDR3 loop reads CASSLGQGETQYF. The CDR3 DNA reads TGTGCCAGCAGCTTGGGACAGGGAGAGACCCAGTACTTC.

The genes are TRBV11-2 and TRBJ1-2; no reliable D call. The germline V gene has CDR1 SGHAT and CDR2 FQNNGV. The CDR3 contains 14 residues. Trimming removed 6 bases at V and 2 bases at J, with 13 bases between. The CDR3 DNA reads as TGTGCCAGCAGACCCGGCGGAGCAAACTATGGCTACACCTTC. Protein sequence: CASRPGGANYGYTF.

The chain employs TRBV5-1 and TRBJ1-1, with 7 bases that match TRBD1. V lost 0 bases to trimming and J lost 6 bases; unmatched junction nucleotides: 5. The CDR3 covers 14 residues. Germline CDR1 SGHRS, CDR2 YFSETQ. The DNA of the CDR3 is TGCGCCAGCAGCTTGGCCCCAGGGGGGGCTGAAGCTTTCTTT. This codes for CASSLAPGGAEAFF.

This clone was detected only once. The gene calls are TRBV10-3 and TRBJ1-5, with 7 nucleotides matching TRBD1. Germline assignment: CDR1 ENHRY and CDR2 SYGVKD. The CDR3 is made up of 14 amino acids. After removal of 6 bases from V and 3 bases from J, the junction contained 5 bases not matched to a gene. In nucleotides, the CDR3 is TGTGCCATCAGGGCCGGGACAGCCAATCAGCCCCAGCATTTT. Translating gives CAIRAGTANQPQHF.

V and J are TRBV5-6 and TRBJ1-4; TRBD1 matches at 8 bases. This CDR3 is built from 15 residues. V shed 4 bases, J shed 8 bases, and the junction held 10 bases outside the gene matches. Germline CDR1 SGHDT, CDR2 YYEEEE. This CDR3 is CASSISTGDDEKLFF. CDR3 DNA sequence: TGTGCCAGCAGCATCTCGACAGGGGATGACGAAAAACTGTTTTTT.

This sequence joins TRBV9 and TRBJ1-1; the D gene is possibly TRBD1 (6 bases). V was shortened by 4 bases and J by 5 bases, with 15 bases between the two germline ends. Germline loops: CDR1 SGDLS, CDR2 YYNGEE. The CDR3 contains 14 residues. CDR3 nucleotides: TGTGCCAGCAGCCCAGTTGGGGGGCGAACTGAAGCTTTCTTT. Translating gives CASSPVGGRTEAFF.

The rearrangement joins TRBV27 to TRBJ2-7; the D gene is possibly TRBD1 (5 bases). This CDR3 is 14 amino acids long. V lost 8 bases and J lost 2, with 16 bases in between. Germline V gene sequence: CDR1 MNHEY, CDR2 SMNVEV (reference sequence). CDR3 sequence (DNA): TGTGCCAGCGGCACCTGGGGCCGGACCTACGAGCAGTACTTC. Its protein is CASGTWGRTYEQYF.